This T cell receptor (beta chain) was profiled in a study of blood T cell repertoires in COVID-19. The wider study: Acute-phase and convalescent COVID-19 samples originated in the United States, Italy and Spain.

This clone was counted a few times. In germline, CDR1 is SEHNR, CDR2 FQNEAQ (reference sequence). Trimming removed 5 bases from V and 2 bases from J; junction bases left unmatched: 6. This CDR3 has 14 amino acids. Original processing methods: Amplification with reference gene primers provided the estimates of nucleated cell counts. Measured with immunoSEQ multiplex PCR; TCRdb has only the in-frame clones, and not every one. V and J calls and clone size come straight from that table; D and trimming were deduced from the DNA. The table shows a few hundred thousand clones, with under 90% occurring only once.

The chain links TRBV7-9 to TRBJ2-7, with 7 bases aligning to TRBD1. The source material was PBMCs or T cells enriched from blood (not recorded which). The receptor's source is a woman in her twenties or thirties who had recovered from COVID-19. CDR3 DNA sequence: TGTGCCAGCAGCGACCAGGGGGATCCCTACGAGCAGTACTTC. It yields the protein CASSDQGDPYEQYF.